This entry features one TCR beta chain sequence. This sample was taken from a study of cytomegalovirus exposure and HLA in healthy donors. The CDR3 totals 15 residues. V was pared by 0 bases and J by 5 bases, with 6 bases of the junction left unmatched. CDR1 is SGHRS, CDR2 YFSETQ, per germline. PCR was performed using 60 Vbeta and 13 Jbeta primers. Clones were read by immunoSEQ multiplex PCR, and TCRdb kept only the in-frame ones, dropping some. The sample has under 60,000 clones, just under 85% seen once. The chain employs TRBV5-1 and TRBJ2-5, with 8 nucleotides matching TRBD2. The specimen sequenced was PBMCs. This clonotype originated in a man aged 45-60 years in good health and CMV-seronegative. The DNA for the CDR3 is TGCGCCAGCAGCTTGGGCGGGACTAGGGAGGAGACCCAGTACTTC. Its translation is CASSLGGTREETQYF.